This T cell receptor beta chain was profiled in a study of OX40 agonist ivuxolimab in advanced cancers. General study results and limits: At 0.1 to 3.0 mg/kg, clonal expansion of CD4+ and CD8+ blood T cells had occurred by week 6. Some of the nonresponding patients also showed low levels of normalized T-cell clonal expansion.

TCRdb keeps only in-frame clones here, not all; method: immunoSEQ multiplex PCR. Of some 69,000 clones in the sample, 80% to 95% are singletons; the top ten hold roughly 0.27%. A remark on this clone: Its antigen is currently unknown.

Germline values: CDR1 MGHRA, CDR2 YSYEKL. The CDR3 is 15 amino acids. V was clipped by 0 bases and J by 4 bases, with 11 bases between them. The sample consisted of CD4+ or CD8+ T cells sorted from blood, taken in a trial of the OX40 agonist ivuxolimab. V gene TRBV4-1 combines with J gene TRBJ2-3, with unresolved D. This clonotype was obtained from an adult with an advanced solid tumor such as melanoma, head and neck, liver or kidney cancer. The CDR3, as DNA: TGCGCCAGCAGCCAAGATGGGTCAGGCGCAGATACGCAGTATTTT. Its translation is CASSQDGSGADTQYF.